The rows below give T cell receptor beta chains drawn from one sample of a study of CD4 T cells in relation to SARS-CoV-2 and coronaviruses. The assay was immunoSEQ multiplex PCR, and TCRdb's table has in-frame clones only and misses some. The sample contains 35,000 to 40,000 clones, 70% to 90% of which appear only once. Sample: memory CD4+ T cells from PBMCs. All receptors come from an adult with COVID-19. The CDR3 runs from the conserved cysteine through the conserved F or W. A D gene is named only where the DNA matches it firmly. Clone size is shown for a subset of rows, as once, few, many or a class of expanded clone.

size | D | J | V | DNA | CDR3
- | - | TRBJ2-5 | TRBV7-2 | TGTGCCAGCAGCCGCCCGAAAGAGACCCAGTACTTC | CASSRPKETQYF
once | TRBD1 | TRBJ2-7 | TRBV11-1 | TGTGCCAGCAGTCCCCGTCGGACAGGGTTTCAAGAGCAGTACTTC | CASSPRRTGFQEQYF
once | TRBD2 | TRBJ2-5 | TRBV9 | TGTGCCAGCAGCTACGCTGTGGCGGGGGGAGGCAGGGAGACCCAGTACTTC | CASSYAVAGGGRETQYF
- | - | TRBJ1-2 | TRBV7-9 | TGTGCCAGCAGCTTAGATCGGACAGTCTATGGCTACACCTTC | CASSLDRTVYGYTF
- | - | TRBJ1-4 | TRBV2 | TGTGCCAGCAGTAGAGAGGGAACAACTAATGAAAAACTGTTTTTT | CASSREGTTNEKLFF
- | TRBD1 | TRBJ2-7 | TRBV29-1 | TGCAGCGCCCAGACAGGGGGCTACGAGCAGTACTTC | CSAQTGGYEQYF
- | - | TRBJ2-7 | TRBV21-1 | TGTGCCAGCAGCAAAGATAGAACTAGCGGGGGCTATCGGTCCTACGAGCAGTACTTC | CASSKDRTSGGYRSYEQYF
- | TRBD1 | TRBJ1-1 | TRBV19 | TGTGCCAGTAGTATAGATTGGTTGCGGACAGGGAGGACTGAAGCTTTCTTT | CASSIDWLRTGRTEAFF
- | - | TRBJ1-5 | TRBV10-3 | TGTGCCATCAGTGAGGGGGATAGCAATCAGCCCCAGCATTTT | CAISEGDSNQPQHF
- | - | TRBJ2-2 | TRBV10-3 | TGTGCCATCAGTAGGACAAACACCGGGGAGCTGTTTTTT | CAISRTNTGELFF
- | - | TRBJ2-1 | TRBV7-2 | TGTGCCAGCAGCTTATTTAGGGGGAGCTCCTACAATGAGCAGTTCTTC | CASSLFRGSSYNEQFF
- | TRBD1 | TRBJ2-5 | TRBV24-1 | TGTGCCACCAGTGATGGAAGGACAGGGGGGGCGGAGACCCAGTACTTC | CATSDGRTGGAETQYF
- | TRBD1 | TRBJ1-6 | TRBV5-1 | TGCGCCAGCAGACCCGGGACAGACAATTCACCCCTCCACTTT | CASRPGTDNSPLHF
- | - | TRBJ1-5 | TRBV19 | TGTGCCAGTAGTATAACCCGGGGGGAGCAGCCCCAGCATTTT | CASSITRGEQPQHF
- | TRBD1 | TRBJ2-3 | TRBV23-1 | TGCGCCAGCAGCCAGGGGGACAGGGTGGGGAATACGCAGTATTTT | CASSQGDRVGNTQYF
- | - | TRBJ2-2 | TRBV9 | TGTGCCAGCAGCGAAACAGGGAACACCGGGGAGCTGTTTTTT | CASSETGNTGELFF
- | TRBD1 | TRBJ2-1 | TRBV7-6 | TGTGCCAGCAGCGCCGGGACAGGGGCCATCGAGTCCTACAATGAGCAGTTCTTC | CASSAGTGAIESYNEQFF
- | - | TRBJ2-1 | TRBV29-1 | TGCAGCGTTGAAGGGTGGGGGGCCTACAATGAGCAGTTCTTC | CSVEGWGAYNEQFF
- | - | TRBJ2-4 | TRBV9 | TGTGCCAGCAGCGTAGCTCCCCAGGGCAAAAACATTCAGTACTTC | CASSVAPQGKNIQYF
- | TRBD2 | TRBJ2-3 | TRBV7-3 | TGTGCCAGCAGCAGCCCTAGCGGGGGGCTCCCGATCGAAGATACGCAGTATTTT | CASSSPSGGLPIEDTQYF
once | - | TRBJ1-2 | TRBV6-2/TRBV6-3 | TGTGCCAGCAGTTATGGTCGGGGGCACGATGGCTACACCTTC | CASSYGRGHDGYTF
few | TRBD1 | TRBJ2-7 | TRBV5-1 | TGCGCCAGCAGCGGAACAGGGGGCGCCAACTACGAGCAGTACTTC | CASSGTGGANYEQYF
- | - | TRBJ1-1 | TRBV15 | TGTGCCACCAGCAGAGTTGGGGAAGCTTTCTTT | CATSRVGEAFF
- | - | TRBJ2-7 | TRBV11-1 | TGTGCCAGCAGCTTAGGGAACGAGCAGTACTTC | CASSLGNEQYF
- | - | TRBJ2-7 | TRBV7-9 | TGTGCCAGCAGCACCTTCGGAGGGGCGACCTACGAGCAGTACTTC | CASSTFGGATYEQYF
- | - | TRBJ2-2 | TRBV6-5 | TGTGCCAGCAGGGTAACAGGGGCGGGGACCGGGGAGCTGTTTTTT | CASRVTGAGTGELFF
- | - | TRBJ2-3 | TRBV18 | TGTGCCAGCTCACCAGCAGGGTCCACGCAGTATTTT | CASSPAGSTQYF
- | TRBD2 | TRBJ2-2 | TRBV7-2 | TGTGCCAGCAGGACGGGGGGGAGGACCGGGGAGCTGTTTTTT | CASRTGGRTGELFF
- | - | TRBJ1-2 | TRBV10-2 | TGCGCCAGCAGTGACGACCCACAGGGTATCAACTATGGCTACACCTTC | CASSDDPQGINYGYTF
- | TRBD1 | TRBJ2-2 | TRBV7-9 | TGTGCCAGCAGTCAACAGGGGGCATTGAACACCGGGGAGCTGTTTTTT | CASSQQGALNTGELFF
- | - | TRBJ2-1 | TRBV4-1 | TGCGCCAGCAGCCAAGGTATTGAGGATGAGCAGTTCTTC | CASSQGIEDEQFF
- | - | TRBJ2-5 | TRBV11-2 | TGTGCCAGCAGCGTCAGGGAACCCTCCAGGGCCCAGTACTTC | CASSVREPSRAQYF
few | TRBD1 | TRBJ1-3 | TRBV4-1 | TGCGCCAGCAGCCAACTGACAGGGGGCTCCGCCAACACCATATATTTT | CASSQLTGGSANTIYF
- | TRBD1 | TRBJ2-6 | TRBV11-2 | TGTGCCAGCAGCCCCGGACAGGAAAACTCTGGGGCCAACGTCCTGACTTTC | CASSPGQENSGANVLTF
- | TRBD1 | TRBJ1-6 | TRBV5-4 | TGTGCCAGCAGCAGACAGGGAGAAGTTAATAATTCACCCCTCCACTTT | CASSRQGEVNNSPLHF
- | - | TRBJ2-5 | TRBV27 | TGTGCCAGCAGTCCAGGCGTTAGTCGGGTGGGTGAGACCCAGTACTTC | CASSPGVSRVGETQYF
- | TRBD2 | TRBJ2-5 | TRBV3-1/TRBV3-2 | TGTGCCAGCAGATCTTTGCGGGGGGGCGAGACCCAGTACTTC | CASRSLRGGETQYF
- | - | TRBJ2-1 | TRBV6-5 | TGTGCCAGCAGTCTCCGGACTACCCTGGGAAATGAGCAGTTCTTC | CASSLRTTLGNEQFF